A single sample is the source of the 6 T cell receptor beta chains below, sequenced in a study of cytomegalovirus exposure and HLA in healthy donors. Primers for the PCR totalled 60 Vbeta and 13 Jbeta. Sequencing was performed with immunoSEQ multiplex PCR; in TCRdb, only in-frame clones are kept and a portion is missing. The table lists about 200,000 clones. Specimen: PBMCs. All receptors derive from a girl between 2 and 10 years old in good health and CMV-seropositive.

The rearrangement joins TRBV7-9 to TRBJ2-7; 7 nucleotides match TRBD1. CDR1 and CDR2 from the germline V gene are SEHNR and FQNEAQ (reference sequence). V lost 5 bases to trimming and J lost 0 bases; unmatched junction nucleotides: 7. The CDR3 totals 15 residues. CDR3 DNA: TGTGCCAGCAGCGCCTCGGGACAGACCTCCTACGAGCAGTACTTC. As protein: CASSASGQTSYEQYF.

The V call is TRBV6-1, the J call TRBJ2-5, with D possibly TRBD2 on 5 matching bases. The length of the CDR3 is 15 residues. The V end was cut by 5 bases, the J end by 5 bases, with 18 bases between. Germline V gene sequence: CDR1 MNHNS, CDR2 SASEGT. CDR3 sequence reads: CASSLGIEGYETQYF. The CDR3 nucleotides are TGTGCCAGCAGTCTAGGGATTGAGGGATACGAGACCCAGTACTTC.

This rearrangement joins TRBV2 to TRBJ1-1; D gene ambiguous. The V gene lost 7 bases and the J gene lost 5 bases, with 14 bases spanning the gap. The V gene's germline CDR1 is SNHLY and CDR2 FYNNEI. There are 13 residues in the CDR3. The CDR3 coding sequence is TGTGCCAGCAAGGTCGGAGGTTGGACTGAAGCTTTCTTT. Protein: CASKVGGWTEAFF.

This chain connects TRBV5-6 to TRBJ1-4, with TRBD1 matching over 9 bases. The length of the CDR3 is 15 residues. Trimming cost V 4 bases and J 6 bases; bases outside gene matches: 7. CDR1 SGHDT and CDR2 YYEEEE come from the germline V gene. The CDR3 sequence: CASSPYRGRDEKLFF. The CDR3 DNA reads TGTGCCAGCAGCCCCTACAGGGGGCGGGATGAAAAACTGTTTTTT.

J is TRBJ2-2 and V is TRBV19, with TRBD1 matching over 7 bases. Per germline, CDR1 LNHDA and CDR2 SQIVND (reference sequence). The junction had 7 bases not matched to a gene; V was cut back by 6 bases and J by 3 bases. This CDR3 spans 15 amino acids. CDR3 sequence reads: CASRIRQGDTGELFF. The CDR3 DNA is TGTGCCAGTAGGATCCGACAGGGTGACACCGGGGAGCTGTTTTTT.

The V call is TRBV28, the J call TRBJ2-2; D unresolved. CDR1 MDHEN and CDR2 SYDVKM come from the germline V gene. The V end lost 5 bases, the J end lost 6 bases, and 16 bases lay between the germline ends. The CDR3 is made up of 15 amino acids. The CDR3 DNA follows: TGTGCCAGCAGTCCCCTTTCCATAGCCCCCGGGGAGCTGTTTTTT. It specifies CASSPLSIAPGELFF.